Each of the 31 T cell receptor beta chains below was sequenced from the same sample in a study of blood T cell repertoires in COVID-19. Profiled with immunoSEQ multiplex PCR; TCRdb holds only in-frame clones, not every one. The table includes 140,000 to 150,000 clones, more than 75% detected once. The material sequenced was peripheral blood. The receptors come from a man in his sixties with active or convalescent COVID-19.

The J gene is TRBJ2-7, the V gene TRBV6-5, with D perhaps matching TRBD2 (5 bases). The CDR3 length is 14 residues. Trimming pared 6 bases from V and 6 bases from J, leaving 18 bases between. Germline lookup yields CDR1 MNHEY and CDR2 SVGAGI. CDR3 bases: TGTGCCAGCAGCTACCAACCTAGCTCGGGCGAGCAGTACTTC. Amino acid sequence: CASSYQPSSGEQYF.

This clone is a singleton in its sample. The chain combines TRBV24-1 with TRBJ2-7; 8 positions agree with TRBD1. Germline CDR1 and CDR2: KGHDR and SFDVKD. The V segment lost 1 base and the J segment 0 bases; nucleotides outside the gene matches: 4. CDR3 length: 16 residues. This CDR3 reads CATSDFRDRNSYEQYF. DNA of the CDR3: TGTGCCACCAGTGATTTTCGGGACAGGAACTCCTACGAGCAGTACTTC.

The chain is built from TRBV7-7 and TRBJ2-3; D might be TRBD1 (7 bases). Germline V CDR1 and CDR2: SSHAT, FNYEAQ (reference sequence). This CDR3 contains 16 residues. Deletions cut 5 bases from V and 1 base from J, with 16 bases between. The CDR3 DNA reads as TGTGCCAGCAGCCCTGGGGGGCAGGGGGGCACAGATACGCAGTATTTT. It is translated as CASSPGGQGGTDTQYF.

The V and J genes are TRBV5-1 and TRBJ2-5, with 13 bases that match TRBD2. V dropped 3 bases and J dropped 2; count of bases not matched to a gene: 4. The length of the CDR3 is 16 residues. In germline, CDR1 is SGHRS, CDR2 YFSETQ. Written as DNA, the CDR3 is TGCGCCAGCAGCTCCAAGACTAGCGGGAGGCAAGAGACCCAGTACTTC. Translation: CASSSKTSGRQETQYF.

This clone was detected a few times. The rearrangement joins TRBV28 to TRBJ2-2; weak D call: TRBD1 (7 bases). This CDR3 is built from 17 residues. Germline V gene sequence: CDR1 MDHEN, CDR2 SYDVKM. V was cut by 2 bases and J by 4 bases, with 17 bases left in between. The CDR3 bases are TGTGCCAGCAGTTTAGGGGGGACAGCCAAAGCCACCGGGGAGCTGTTTTTT. Translating it yields CASSLGGTAKATGELFF.

The chain recombines TRBV5-1 with TRBJ1-2; the D is unclear. Germline V gives CDR1 SGHRS, CDR2 YFSETQ. Trimming left V 6 bases short and J 3 bases short, with 12 bases between. This CDR3 spans 13 amino acids. The CDR3 region has the DNA TGCGCCAGCACCGTCGACGGAGACTATGGCTACACCTTC. It is translated as CASTVDGDYGYTF.

This clone was seen a few times. The sample contains more than one DNA sequence encoding this CDR3. The CDR3: CASRLAGGSYEQYF. CDR3 nucleotide sequence: TGCGCCAGCAGACTAGCGGGAGGCAGCTACGAGCAGTACTTC. The J gene is TRBJ2-7, the V gene TRBV5-1; 12 nucleotides align to TRBD2. The CDR3 covers 14 residues. The J segment lost 3 bases and the V segment lost 5 bases, leaving 3 bases of the junction unmatched. Germline CDR1 reads SGHRS; CDR2 reads YFSETQ.

This clone has a single count. The chain recombines TRBV13 with TRBJ2-3; D is perhaps TRBD1 (6 bases). Germline values: CDR1 PRHDT, CDR2 FYEKMQ (reference sequence). V lost 5 bases and J lost 3, with 18 bases in between. The CDR3 is 16 amino acids. CDR3 nucleotides: TGTGCCAGCAGCCCCTTTGGAAGGGGGTTAACAGATACGCAGTATTTT. Its translation: CASSPFGRGLTDTQYF.

This rearrangement joins TRBV6-1 to TRBJ2-7, with a tentative D call TRBD2 (6 bases). CDR3 length: 15 amino acids. Germline CDR1 MNHNS, CDR2 SASEGT. Trimming removed 2 bases from V and 0 bases from J, with 11 bases in between. The CDR3 DNA is TGTGCCAGCAGTGAAAGGGACTTAAGCTCCTACGAGCAGTACTTC. Translating gives CASSERDLSSYEQYF.

The rearrangement joins TRBV21-1 to TRBJ2-7; the table's D call, TRBD1, was not checked against the DNA. TRBV21-1 is designated a pseudogene. The CDR3 has 16 amino acids. CDR3 sequence (DNA): TGTGCCAGCAGCACGGCCGGGACACAGTCTACGCTCGAGCAGTACTTC. Protein sequence: CASSTAGTQSTLEQYF.

The chain uses TRBV2 and TRBJ2-1; possible D gene TRBD1, 6 bases. The CDR3 covers 13 residues. V lost 5 bases to trimming and J lost 4 bases, with 9 bases between them. Germline V gene data show CDR1 as SNHLY and CDR2 as FYNNEI. The CDR3 nucleotides read TGTGCCAGCAGTCAGGACAGATACAATGAGCAGTTCTTC. It specifies CASSQDRYNEQFF.

As to this clone: This same CDR3 is encoded by further DNA sequences in the sample. V usage is TRBV7-3 and J usage is TRBJ1-1, with D perhaps matching TRBD1 (5 bases). This CDR3 region has 13 residues. Per germline, CDR1 SGHTA and CDR2 FQGTGA. Between the trimmed V and J ends, which lost 2 bases and 2 bases, there was a span of 6 bases. CDR3 sequence reads: CASSLQGNTEAFF. As DNA, the CDR3 is TGTGCCAGCAGCTTACAGGGAAACACTGAAGCTTTCTTT.

This chain joins TRBV10-3 and TRBJ1-2; maybe TRBD1 (6 bases). This CDR3 is 14 amino acids long. The V gene lost 2 bases and the J gene lost 4 bases, with 11 bases spanning the gap. Germline V gene sequence: CDR1 ENHRY, CDR2 SYGVKD. The CDR3 loop reads CAISEGQRIYGYTF. The DNA of the CDR3 is TGTGCCATCAGTGAGGGACAGCGTATCTATGGCTACACCTTC.

This chain uses TRBV7-2 with TRBJ1-6; TRBD1 matches at 10 bases. CDR3 length: 15 amino acids. V gave up 5 bases and J gave up 8 bases; unmatched junction bases: 6. Looked up from germline, CDR1 is SGHTA and CDR2 is FQGNSA. The chain's CDR3 is CASSDRGRSDSPLHF. CDR3 coding DNA: TGTGCCAGCAGCGACAGGGGGCGATCGGATTCACCCCTCCACTTT.

The V and J genes are TRBV28 and TRBJ1-5; 7 bases fit TRBD1. The CDR3 spans 13 residues. V was pared by 5 bases and J by 9 bases, with 7 bases of the junction left unmatched. Germline CDR1 reads MDHEN; CDR2 reads SYDVKM. The CDR3 loop reads CASSPPRDRPQHF. The CDR3 bases are TGTGCCAGCAGTCCCCCACGGGACAGGCCCCAGCATTTT.

The genes are TRBV12-3 or TRBV12-4 and TRBJ2-1; D ambiguous. The CDR3 totals 13 residues. Between the trimmed V and J ends, which lost 5 bases and 7 bases, there was a span of 12 bases. The CDR3 region is CASSPVAPNEQFF. CDR3 DNA: TGTGCCAGCAGTCCCGTGGCTCCTAATGAGCAGTTCTTC.

The rearrangement joins TRBV11-2 to TRBJ2-1, with TRBD2 identical over 13 bases. The CDR3 is 15 residues long. V was clipped by 3 bases and J by 8 bases; unmatched bases: 4. Per the germline V gene, CDR1 is SGHAT and CDR2 is FQNNGV. CDR3 in amino acids: CASSLGTSGIYEQFF. The CDR3 nucleotides are TGTGCCAGCAGCTTGGGGACTAGCGGGATCTATGAGCAGTTCTTC.

The gene calls are TRBV20-1 and TRBJ1-4; TRBD1 is a possible D gene (5 bases). Germline values: CDR1 DFQATT, CDR2 SNEGSKA (reference sequence). The V end lost 3 bases, the J end lost 13 bases, and 12 bases lay between the germline ends. The CDR3 is made up of 11 amino acids. CDR3 sequence: CSASFQGGLFF. CDR3 in DNA: TGCAGTGCTAGTTTCCAGGGAGGACTGTTTTTT.

CDR3 loop: CASSPITTGAGYGYTF. As DNA, the CDR3 is TGTGCCAGCAGCCCAATCACGACAGGGGCGGGCTATGGCTACACCTTC. V is TRBV11-2 and J is TRBJ1-2; 8 bases fit TRBD1. CDR1 is SGHAT, CDR2 FQNNGV, per germline. The CDR3 extends over 16 amino acids. V trimming: 5 bases; J trimming: 4 bases; junction bases outside the gene matches: 12.

The chain recombines TRBV18 with TRBJ2-1, with D perhaps matching TRBD1 (6 bases). The CDR3 spans 16 residues. V lost 3 bases, J lost 2 bases, and 14 bases lay in between. Germline values: CDR1 KGHSH, CDR2 LQKENI. CDR3 sequence: CASSPLPGHAYNEQFF. CDR3 nucleotides: TGTGCCAGCTCACCCCTACCGGGACACGCCTACAATGAGCAGTTCTTC. Full variable domain (rest looked up from reference TRBV18 and TRBJ2-1): NAGVMQNPRHLVRRRGQEARLRCSPMKGHSHVYWYRQLPEEGLKFMVYLQKENIIDESGMPKERFSAEFPKEGPSILRIQQVVRGDSAAYFCASSPLPGHAYNEQFFGPGTRLTVL.

The genes are TRBV5-1 and TRBJ1-1; D perhaps matches TRBD1 (6 bases). The V end was cut by 6 bases, the J end by 4 bases, with 13 bases between. CDR3 length equals 13 residues. Germline assignment: CDR1 SGHRS and CDR2 YFSETQ. CDR3 nucleotide sequence: TGCGCCAGCAATCTTAAGACAGGCACTGAAGCTTTCTTT. Its translation: CASNLKTGTEAFF.

The rearrangement joins TRBV3-1 (or the pseudogene TRBV3-2) to TRBJ2-1; weak D call: TRBD2 (5 bases). The germline gives CDR1 LGHDT, CDR2 YNNKEL (reference sequence). Trimming left V 3 bases short and J 8 bases short, with 8 bases between. The CDR3 is made up of 12 amino acids. CDR3 region: CASSQGVDEQFF. CDR3 nucleotide sequence: TGTGCCAGCAGCCAGGGAGTGGATGAGCAGTTCTTC.

The rearrangement uses TRBV9 and TRBJ2-1; TRBD2 is a possible D gene (6 bases). The length of the CDR3 is 11 residues. V was trimmed by 3 bases and J by 9 bases, leaving 7 bases between them. The germline CDR1 and CDR2 sequences are SGDLS and YYNGEE. The CDR3 loop reads CASSETSEQFF. CDR3 bases: TGTGCCAGCAGCGAGACTAGTGAGCAGTTCTTC.

V gene TRBV6-5 combines with J gene TRBJ1-3, with a weak D call TRBD1 (5 bases). The ends were cut back, 6 bases at V and 7 bases at J, with 16 bases in the middle. Germline CDR1 MNHEY, CDR2 SVGAGI. The CDR3 loop spans 14 amino acids. CDR3 coding DNA: TGTGCCAGCAGCCTAAAGCCCCAGGGCAACACCATATATTTT. It is translated as CASSLKPQGNTIYF.

J is TRBJ1-1 and V is TRBV6-5, with 10 bases aligning to TRBD1. With V trimmed by 8 bases and J by 4 bases, 7 bases remained unmatched. This CDR3 is 14 amino acids long. Germline CDR1 is MNHEY and CDR2 is SVGAGI. The CDR3 region has the DNA TGTGCCAGCGGGGGACAGGGGCGAGTCACTGAAGCTTTCTTT. This encodes CASGGQGRVTEAFF.

The CDR3 DNA reads TGCAGCGTTGAAGGACAGGGTGGCACTGAAGCTTTCTTT. Its translation: CSVEGQGGTEAFF. This chain connects TRBV29-1 to TRBJ1-1, with 7 nucleotides matching TRBD1. V was pared by 1 base and J by 4 bases, with 3 bases of the junction left unmatched. Germline V gene data show CDR1 as SQVTM and CDR2 as ANQGSEA. CDR3 length equals 13 residues.

V gene TRBV6-5 combines with J gene TRBJ2-3; TRBD2 agrees at 11 bases. Germline loops: CDR1 MNHEY, CDR2 SVGAGI. This CDR3 contains 15 residues. The V segment lost 6 bases and the J segment 7 bases; nucleotides outside the gene matches: 9. The CDR3 protein is CASSISGRAANTQYF. As DNA, the CDR3 is TGTGCCAGCAGCATTAGCGGGAGGGCCGCGAATACGCAGTATTTT.

This chain uses TRBV7-2 with TRBJ2-5, with D possibly TRBD1 on 6 matching bases. With 2 bases removed from V and 5 bases from J, the gap between germline ends came to 12 bases. Germline V gene data show CDR1 as SGHTA and CDR2 as FQGNSA. The CDR3 is 14 residues long. CDR3 loop: CASSLFGGMETQYF. CDR3 DNA: TGTGCCAGCAGCTTATTTGGGGGCATGGAGACCCAGTACTTC.

The CDR3 DNA follows: TGTGCCAGTAGTATAGCCGACAGGGGCTATGGCTACACCTTC. This sequence encodes CASSIADRGYGYTF. The rearrangement uses TRBV19 and TRBJ1-2, with 8 positions matching TRBD1. The V segment lost 1 base and the J segment 4 bases; nucleotides outside the gene matches: 2. Germline lookup yields CDR1 LNHDA and CDR2 SQIVND (reference sequence). This CDR3 is built from 14 residues.

Comments on this clone: The same CDR3 also results from other DNA sequences found in this sample. The V call is TRBV20-1, the J call TRBJ1-2; D is undetermined. In germline, CDR1 is DFQATT, CDR2 SNEGSKA (reference sequence). This CDR3 comprises 12 residues. Deletions cut 3 bases from V and 0 bases from J, with 5 bases between. CDR3 region: CSASASNYGYTF. Here the CDR3 DNA reads TGCAGTGCTAGTGCTTCTAACTATGGCTACACCTTC.

The chain couples TRBV6-5 to TRBJ1-2, with D unclear. Germline V CDR1 and CDR2: MNHEY, SVGAGI. V gave up 5 bases and J gave up 2 bases, with 12 bases separating them. The CDR3 is 14 amino acids. CDR3 bases: TGTGCCAGCAGTAGGAGGCAGCAAAACTATGGCTACACCTTC. This translates into CASSRRQQNYGYTF.